The present T cell receptor (beta chain) was sequenced within a study of glioma-infiltrating T cells after dendritic cell vaccination. In the study overall: Dendritic cell vaccine was injected intradermally three times, biweekly.

Here immunoSEQ multiplex PCR was the method, and the copy in TCRdb shows in-frame clones only, minus some. In the table there are roughly 100,000 clones, about 90% of which are singletons. Turning to this clone: The antigen remains undetermined.

V gave up 5 bases and J gave up 5 bases, with 13 bases separating them. The CDR3 covers 14 residues. Germline CDR1 is SGHVS and CDR2 is FQNEAQ. Noted time point: after dendritic cell vaccination, including at tumor progression/relapse. Only patients with spare fresh-frozen tumor and over two years of follow-up were included. General study findings and limits: Higher pretreatment TIL content predicted longer progression-free time and survival.

This sequence joins TRBV7-8 and TRBJ2-1; weak D call: TRBD2 (6 bases). The sample in question was blood, obtained after dendritic cell vaccination. The receptor was derived from a human donor with glioblastoma. This chain's CDR3 is CASSGRVADNEQFF. As DNA, the CDR3 is TGTGCCAGCAGCGGAAGAGTAGCGGACAATGAGCAGTTCTTC.